This section outlines one TCR beta chain sequence together with its context. Its antigen remains unidentified. V trimming: 0 bases; J trimming: 1 base; junction bases outside the gene matches: 17. Germline loops: CDR1 LNHNV, CDR2 YYDKDF (reference sequence). The CDR3 is made up of 21 amino acids. Only in-frame clones appear in the TCRdb table, and some are missing; sequencing was by immunoSEQ multiplex PCR. Found here are 75,000 to 100,000 clones, 80% to 95% of them singletons; the top ten hold around 0.17%. This sample was included in a study of graft-versus-host responses after intestinal transplantation. Findings of the study overall: Recipient marrow held GvH clones, some first seen in ileum or blood. Maximum circulating GvH clone levels tracked with early post-transplant HvG decreases. Elevated graft-versus-host to host-versus-graft clonal ratios in allografts were recorded for patients with graft-donor T cell macrochimerism.

The source is a human donor who received an intestinal transplant. The chain combines TRBV15 with TRBJ2-4, with 8 bases that match TRBD1. The sequenced sample was unstimulated CD4+ T cells sorted from spleen or lymph node cells, obtained before intestinal transplant. CDR3 coding DNA: TGTGCCACCAGCAGAGATTTACGGACAGGGTATACCACGCACGCCAAAAACATTCAGTACTTC. Amino acids: CATSRDLRTGYTTHAKNIQYF.